The next 9 T cell receptor beta chains were all read from a single sample in a study of technical replicates of blood from a few donors (dated by TCRdb to about 2017). Receptor libraries were prepared by the immunoSEQ multiplex PCR assay. As stored in TCRdb, this immuneACCESS dataset retains in-frame rearrangements with V and J assigned. A fraction of the clones does not appear; measured against another copy, unresolved V genes explain less than half of the discrepancy, and the remainder lacks a known reason. A total of more than 90,000 clones appear in this sample, about 95% of them only once. 0.34% of the sample lies in the top ten. What was sequenced was T cells isolated from PBMCs. The receptors shown here come from a human donor in good health.

This rearrangement joins TRBV19 to TRBJ1-2, with a possible D match to TRBD1 (6 bases). CDR3 size: 13 residues. Per germline, CDR1 LNHDA and CDR2 SQIVND (reference sequence). Between the trimmed V and J ends, which lost 4 bases and 9 bases, there was a span of 15 bases. The CDR3 DNA reads TGTGCCAGTAGTAGTCAGGGGTCAAAGAGCTACACCTTC. Amino acid sequence: CASSSQGSKSYTF.

The chain combines TRBV10-2 with TRBJ2-3; TRBD2 aligns across 7 bases. V lost 5 bases, J lost 3 bases, and 8 bases stayed unmatched. The CDR3 has 15 amino acids. Germline CDR1 is WSHSY and CDR2 is SAAADI. As DNA, the CDR3 is TGCGCCAGCAGTTTTGGCGGGAGTCGTACAGATACGCAGTATTTT. This codes for CASSFGGSRTDTQYF.

The V call is TRBV4-1, the J call TRBJ2-2; 10 bases fit TRBD1. The CDR3 is 22 amino acids. V dropped 2 bases and J dropped 3; count of bases not matched to a gene: 21. CDR1 and CDR2 (germline): MGHRA, YSYEKL. As DNA, the CDR3 is TGCGCCAGCAGCCAACGTCCGGGACAGGGGAGCCTAGCGGGCAGGGACACCGGGGAGCTGTTTTTT. Protein: CASSQRPGQGSLAGRDTGELFF.

V gene TRBV19 combines with J gene TRBJ2-5; 8 nucleotides align to TRBD1. CDR3 length equals 15 residues. Germline assignment: CDR1 LNHDA and CDR2 SQIVND (reference sequence). Trimming cost V 4 bases and J 5 bases; bases outside gene matches: 9. The CDR3 loop reads CASSRGTGARETQYF. As DNA, the CDR3 is TGTGCCAGTAGTAGGGGGACAGGAGCTCGGGAGACCCAGTACTTC.

This clone was seen just once. The CDR3 loop is CASSLRGGGAETQYF. The CDR3 coding sequence is TGTGCCAGCAGTTTACGGGGCGGGGGGGCGGAGACCCAGTACTTC. The gene calls are TRBV28 and TRBJ2-5, with TRBD2 matching over 9 bases. This CDR3 is 15 amino acids long. Per germline, CDR1 MDHEN and CDR2 SYDVKM. V was pared by 2 bases and J by 5 bases, with 6 bases of the junction left unmatched. Supplemented by reference TRBV28 and TRBJ2-5, the full variable domain reads DVKVTQSSRYLVKRTGEKVFLECVQDMDHENMFWYRQDPGLGLRLIYFSYDVKMKEKGDIPEGYSVSREKKERFSLILESASTNQTSMYLCASSLRGGGAETQYFGPGTRLLVL.

This rearrangement joins TRBV27 to TRBJ1-2, with D possibly matching TRBD1 (5 bases). Germline CDR1 MNHEY, CDR2 SMNVEV (reference sequence). There are 15 residues in the CDR3. The V end lost 5 bases, the J end lost 3 bases, and 16 bases lay between the germline ends. The CDR3 nucleotides are TGTGCCAGCAGTACAGCAGGGTCCCCCTACTATGGCTACACCTTC. As protein: CASSTAGSPYYGYTF.

The V call is TRBV6-4, the J call TRBJ2-1, with 7 bases identical to TRBD2. Germline CDR1 is MRHNA and CDR2 is SNTAGT. V lost 6 bases to trimming and J lost 4 bases; unmatched junction nucleotides: 6. This CDR3 is built from 14 residues. Written as DNA, the CDR3 is TGTGCCAGCAGCGCAAGCGGGGTTTACAATGAGCAGTTCTTC. As protein: CASSASGVYNEQFF.

The chain joins TRBV5-6 to TRBJ2-7; D unresolved. The CDR3 is made up of 13 amino acids. Between the trimmed V and J ends, which lost 0 bases and 2 bases, there was a span of 6 bases. The V gene's germline CDR1 is SGHDT and CDR2 YYEEEE. This CDR3 is CASSLGLTYEQYF. The CDR3 nucleotides are TGTGCCAGCAGCTTGGGTCTAACCTACGAGCAGTACTTC.

J is TRBJ2-7 and V is TRBV4-3; 7 positions agree with TRBD2. The CDR3 contains 16 residues. Per germline, CDR1 LGHNA and CDR2 YSLEER. V trimming: 1 base; J trimming: 2 bases; junction bases outside the gene matches: 8. The CDR3 is CASSQGSGLAAYEQYF. In DNA, the CDR3 is TGCGCCAGCAGCCAAGGGAGCGGTCTAGCGGCCTACGAGCAGTACTTC.